These 19 T cell receptor beta chains originate from one sample sequenced in a study of Ad26.COV2.S vaccination and SARS-CoV-2 variants. Assay used: immunoSEQ multiplex PCR; TCRdb lists only in-frame clones, some missing. This sample has under 150,000 clones; roughly 89% occur once, and the top ten carry 5%. The sequencing here drew on peripheral blood, taken after recovery from COVID-19. Source of these receptors: a human donor who had recovered from COVID-19.

The genes are TRBV5-5 and TRBJ2-2, with unresolved D. Germline CDR1 and CDR2: SGHKS and YYEKEE (reference sequence). The CDR3 spans 14 residues. The germline V and J ends were trimmed by 4 bases and 5 bases, with 12 bases remaining between them. The CDR3 protein is CASSTEAGTGELFF. The CDR3 DNA reads as TGTGCCAGCAGCACCGAAGCAGGTACCGGGGAGCTGTTTTTT.

V usage is TRBV6-5 and J usage is TRBJ1-1; 7 positions agree with TRBD1. This CDR3 has 14 residues. Germline loops: CDR1 MNHEY, CDR2 SVGAGI. V lost 0 bases to trimming and J lost 10 bases; unmatched junction nucleotides: 8. The CDR3 loop is CASSYSSRGGVAFF. The CDR3 DNA is TGTGCCAGCAGTTACTCATCCAGGGGGGGTGTAGCTTTCTTT.

This clone appeared once. The V and J genes are TRBV9 and TRBJ1-6, with 7 bases fitting TRBD1. The CDR3 contains 13 residues. The germline gives CDR1 SGDLS, CDR2 YYNGEE. Unmatched junction bases numbered 1, after V lost 0 bases and J lost 10 bases. CDR3 sequence (DNA): TGTGCCAGCAGCGTAGTAGGGGGCTCACCCCTCCACTTT. Protein: CASSVVGGSPLHF.

The chain carries TRBV9 and TRBJ1-3, with 7 bases lining up with TRBD1. Germline V gene data show CDR1 as SGDLS and CDR2 as YYNGEE. The J segment lost 2 bases and the V segment lost 5 bases, leaving 7 bases of the junction unmatched. The CDR3 is 15 residues long. The CDR3 region has the DNA TGTGCCAGCAGTACAGGGGATTTAGCTGGAAACACCATATATTTT. Protein: CASSTGDLAGNTIYF.

The chain combines TRBV7-6 with TRBJ2-1, with TRBD2 matching 12 bases. Germline V gives CDR1 SGHVS, CDR2 FNYEAQ. With V trimmed by 5 bases and J by 4 bases, 9 bases remained unmatched. The CDR3 is 17 amino acids. Here the CDR3 DNA reads TGTGCCAGCAGCCGCGGACTAGCGGGAACCAAATACAATGAGCAGTTCTTC. It translates to CASSRGLAGTKYNEQFF.

DNA of the CDR3: TGTGCCAGCAGTTCCCAGGGGGGCAGGGACAGCTATGGCTACACCTTC. This translates into CASSSQGGRDSYGYTF. This chain joins TRBV7-2 and TRBJ1-2, with 7 bases that match TRBD1. Germline loops: CDR1 SGHTA, CDR2 FQGNSA. With V trimmed by 6 bases and J by 4 bases, 14 bases remained unmatched. The CDR3 runs to 16 residues.

The chain uses TRBV28 and TRBJ2-7, with TRBD1 as a possible D gene (5 bases). This CDR3 contains 15 residues. Looked up from germline, CDR1 is MDHEN and CDR2 is SYDVKM. Trimming took 1 base from V and 2 from J, leaving 12 bases between them. In DNA, the CDR3 is TGTGCCAGCAGTTTATCTTCGGCAGGGACCTACGAGCAGTACTTC. This codes for CASSLSSAGTYEQYF.

V gene TRBV10-3 combines with J gene TRBJ1-4; TRBD1 is a possible D gene (6 bases). The CDR3 covers 14 residues. Germline values: CDR1 ENHRY, CDR2 SYGVKD. V lost 6 bases and J 8 bases, leaving 16 bases between the germline ends. The chain's CDR3 is CAISRGAQEEKLFF. The CDR3 bases are TGTGCCATCAGCCGGGGGGCCCAGGAGGAAAAACTGTTTTTT.

This chain joins TRBV9 and TRBJ2-5; 8 bases agree with TRBD1. The ends lost 0 bases at V and 5 bases at J; junction bases unmatched: 9. CDR3 size: 16 residues. CDR1 SGDLS and CDR2 YYNGEE come from the germline V gene. The DNA for the CDR3 is TGTGCCAGCAGCGTAGAGGGGACAGGTGGATTGGAGACCCAGTACTTC. Its translation is CASSVEGTGGLETQYF.

This clone appeared a few times. The rearrangement uses TRBV6-2 or TRBV6-3 and TRBJ1-2, with D tentatively TRBD1 (5 bases). The germline gives CDR1 MNHEY, CDR2 SVGEGT. The V end lost 0 bases, the J end lost 2 bases, and 10 bases lay between the germline ends. The length of the CDR3 is 15 residues. The CDR3 spells CASSYSGGRNYGYTF. The CDR3 region has the DNA TGTGCCAGCAGTTACTCCGGGGGAAGGAACTATGGCTACACCTTC.

This sequence joins TRBV19 and TRBJ1-1, with no clear D. Germline V lookup: CDR1 LNHDA, CDR2 SQIVND (reference sequence). V dropped 7 bases and J dropped 1 base, with 10 bases sitting between them. The CDR3 contains 13 residues. CDR3 in DNA: TGTGCCAGTACTGAGACGGCGAACACTGAAGCTTTCTTT. This translates into CASTETANTEAFF.

This chain's CDR3 is CATSGGRLAGMSNEQFF. The CDR3 DNA is TGTGCCACCAGTGGGGGGAGACTAGCGGGGATGAGTAATGAGCAGTTCTTC. The chain is built from TRBV24-1 and TRBJ2-1; 11 bases are shared with TRBD2. CDR3 length: 17 amino acids. Germline loops: CDR1 KGHDR, CDR2 SFDVKD. J was trimmed by 7 bases and V by 5 bases; bases with no gene match: 12.

The table lists this clone with a count of one. The chain uses TRBV7-9 and TRBJ2-1; TRBD2 matches 8 bases. Per germline, CDR1 SEHNR and CDR2 FQNEAQ (reference sequence). CDR3 length: 13 amino acids. V shed 6 bases, J shed 5 bases, and the junction held 3 bases outside the gene matches. DNA for the CDR3: TGTGCCAGCAGTACCGGGAGGGACAATGAGCAGTTCTTC. Translated, it gives CASSTGRDNEQFF.

The chain has TRBV7-2 and TRBJ1-6; TRBD1 might be the D (5 bases). Per the germline V gene, CDR1 is SGHTA and CDR2 is FQGNSA. V was trimmed by 3 bases and J by 7 bases, leaving 13 bases between them. The CDR3 consists of 15 residues. CDR3 DNA: TGTGCCAGCAGCTTCTTGGGGGAGGGAAATTCACCCCTCCACTTT. This codes for CASSFLGEGNSPLHF. Complete variable domain (other parts from reference TRBV7-2 and TRBJ1-6): GAGVSQSPSNKVTEKGKDVELRCDPISGHTALYWYRQSLGQGLEFLIYFQGNSAPDKSGLPSDRFSAERTGGSVSTLTIQRTQQEDSAVYLCASSFLGEGNSPLHFGNGTRLTVT.

This clone was recorded once. The V and J genes are TRBV28 and TRBJ1-3; D is uncertain. The CDR3 is 16 residues long. Trimming pared 1 base from V and 0 bases from J, leaving 10 bases between. Per the germline V gene, CDR1 is MDHEN and CDR2 is SYDVKM. CDR3 protein: CASSLSYRLSGNTIYF. Here the CDR3 DNA reads TGTGCCAGCAGTTTATCATACAGACTCTCTGGAAACACCATATATTTT.

V gene TRBV7-2 combines with J gene TRBJ2-3; the match to TRBD2 covers 7 bases. V was clipped by 3 bases and J by 0 bases; unmatched bases: 6. Germline-derived CDR1 and CDR2 are SGHTA and FQGNSA. There are 16 residues in the CDR3. In DNA, the CDR3 is TGTGCCAGCAGCTTTGTGGCGGGGGTGAGCACAGATACGCAGTATTTT. Its translation: CASSFVAGVSTDTQYF.

The chain carries TRBV5-1 and TRBJ1-1; D may be TRBD1 (6 bases). Trimming shortened V by 4 bases and J by 0 bases, and 19 bases separated the two germline ends. Germline V lookup: CDR1 SGHRS, CDR2 YFSETQ. The CDR3 consists of 17 residues. The CDR3 DNA reads TGCGCCAGCAGCATTTGGACAGAGAGTCCTCTGAACACTGAAGCTTTCTTT. Translating gives CASSIWTESPLNTEAFF.

The gene calls are TRBV6-2 or TRBV6-3 and TRBJ2-7; 8 nucleotides match TRBD1. The CDR3 extends over 15 amino acids. Trimming at V came to 4 bases and at J to 2 bases, leaving 7 bases not matched to a gene. The germline V gene has CDR1 MNHEY and CDR2 SVGEGT. CDR3 region: CASSLLQGEAYEQYF. CDR3 nucleotide sequence: TGTGCCAGCAGTTTGTTACAGGGGGAAGCCTACGAGCAGTACTTC.

This rearrangement joins TRBV28 to TRBJ1-6, with D possibly TRBD1 on 5 matching bases. Trimming took 4 bases from V and 9 from J, leaving 16 bases between them. CDR1 MDHEN and CDR2 SYDVKM come from the germline V gene. The CDR3 spans 15 residues. CDR3 DNA sequence: TGTGCCAGCAGTTGGGACGCTGTCTTGGGTTCACCCCTCCACTTT. Translation gives CASSWDAVLGSPLHF.